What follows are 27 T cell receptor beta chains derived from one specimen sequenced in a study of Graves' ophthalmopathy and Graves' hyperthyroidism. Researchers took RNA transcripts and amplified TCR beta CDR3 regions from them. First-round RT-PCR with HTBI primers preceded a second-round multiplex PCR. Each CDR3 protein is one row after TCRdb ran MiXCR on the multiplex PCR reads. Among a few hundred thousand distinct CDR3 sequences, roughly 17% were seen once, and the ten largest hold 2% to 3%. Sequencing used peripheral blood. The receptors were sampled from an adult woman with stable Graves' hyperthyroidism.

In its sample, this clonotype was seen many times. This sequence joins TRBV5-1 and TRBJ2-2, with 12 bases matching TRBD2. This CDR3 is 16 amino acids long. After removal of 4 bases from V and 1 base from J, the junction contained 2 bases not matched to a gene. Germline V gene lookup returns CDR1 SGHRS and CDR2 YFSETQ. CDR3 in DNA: TGCGCCAGCAGCCCGGGACTAGCGGGGAACACCGGGGAGCTGTTTTTT. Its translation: CASSPGLAGNTGELFF.

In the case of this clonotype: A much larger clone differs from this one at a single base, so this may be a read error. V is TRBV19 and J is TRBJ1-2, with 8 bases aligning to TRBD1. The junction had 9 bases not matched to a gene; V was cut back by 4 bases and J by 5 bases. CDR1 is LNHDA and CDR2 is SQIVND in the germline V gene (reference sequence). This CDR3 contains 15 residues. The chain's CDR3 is CASSTTPGTGYGYTF. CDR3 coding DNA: TGTGCCAGTAGTACAACCCCCGGGACAGGATATGGCTACACCTTC.

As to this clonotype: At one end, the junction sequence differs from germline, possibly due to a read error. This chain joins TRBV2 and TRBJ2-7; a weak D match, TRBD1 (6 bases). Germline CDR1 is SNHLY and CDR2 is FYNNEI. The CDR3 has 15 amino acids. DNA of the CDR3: TGCGCCAGCAGTGAAGGCCGGGACATATCCTACGAGCAGTACTTC. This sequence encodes CASSEGRDISYEQYF.

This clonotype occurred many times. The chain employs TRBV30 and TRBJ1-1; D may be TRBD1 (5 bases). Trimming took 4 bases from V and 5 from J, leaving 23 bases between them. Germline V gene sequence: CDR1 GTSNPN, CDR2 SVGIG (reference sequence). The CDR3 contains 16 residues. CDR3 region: CAWTPLVGAAGTEAFF. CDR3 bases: TGTGCCTGGACACCTTTGGTCGGGGCCGCGGGAACTGAAGCTTTCTTT.

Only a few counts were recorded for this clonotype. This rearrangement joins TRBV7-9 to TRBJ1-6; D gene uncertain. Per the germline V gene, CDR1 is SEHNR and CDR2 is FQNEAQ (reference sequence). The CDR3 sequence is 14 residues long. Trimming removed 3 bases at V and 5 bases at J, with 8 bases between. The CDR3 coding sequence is TGTGCCAGCAGCTTGAGACGGAATAATTCACCCCTCCACTTT. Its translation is CASSLRRNNSPLHF. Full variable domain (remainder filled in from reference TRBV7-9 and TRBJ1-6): DTGVSQNPRHKITKRGQNVTFRCDPISEHNRLYWYRQTLGQGPEFLTYFQNEAQLEKSRLLSDRFSAERPKGSFSTLEIQRTEQGDSAMYLCASSLRRNNSPLHFGNGTRLTVT.

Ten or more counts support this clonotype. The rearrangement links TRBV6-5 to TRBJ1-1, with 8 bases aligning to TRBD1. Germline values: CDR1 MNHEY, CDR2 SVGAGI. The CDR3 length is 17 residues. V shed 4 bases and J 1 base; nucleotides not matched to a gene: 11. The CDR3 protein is CASSFVYTGTGNTEAFF. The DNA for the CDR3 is TGTGCCAGCAGTTTCGTATATACCGGGACAGGGAACACTGAAGCTTTCTTT.

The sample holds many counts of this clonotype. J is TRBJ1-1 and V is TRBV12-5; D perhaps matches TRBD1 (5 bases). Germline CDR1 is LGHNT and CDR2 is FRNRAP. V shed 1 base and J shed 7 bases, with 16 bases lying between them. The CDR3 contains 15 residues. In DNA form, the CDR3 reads TGTGCTAGTGGTTTGGCGGGACCCCGAACAAATGAAGCTTTCTTT. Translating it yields CASGLAGPRTNEAFF.

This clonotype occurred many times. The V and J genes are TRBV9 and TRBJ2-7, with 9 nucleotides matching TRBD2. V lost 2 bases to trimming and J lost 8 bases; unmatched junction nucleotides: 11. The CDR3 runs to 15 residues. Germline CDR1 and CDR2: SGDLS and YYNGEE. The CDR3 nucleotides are TGTGCCAGCAGCGTCGCGGGAGGGCCTGAGTACAAGCAGTACTTC. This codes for CASSVAGGPEYKQYF.

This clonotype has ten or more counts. For the CDR3, the DNA is TGTGCCAGCAGTTTATATGGTGAAGCTTTCTTT. This sequence encodes CASSLYGEAFF. The chain recombines TRBV12-3 or TRBV12-4 with TRBJ1-1; D is ambiguous. Trimming cost V 2 bases and J 7 bases, with 5 bases left between them. The CDR3 covers 11 residues.

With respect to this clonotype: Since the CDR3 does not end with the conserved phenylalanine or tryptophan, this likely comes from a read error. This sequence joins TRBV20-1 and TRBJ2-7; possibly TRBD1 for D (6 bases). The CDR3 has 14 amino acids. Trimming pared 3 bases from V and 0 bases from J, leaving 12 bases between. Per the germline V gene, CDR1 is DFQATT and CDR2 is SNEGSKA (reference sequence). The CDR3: CSASPHRASYEQYS. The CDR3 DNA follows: TGCAGTGCTAGTCCTCACAGGGCCTCCTACGAGCAGTACTCC.

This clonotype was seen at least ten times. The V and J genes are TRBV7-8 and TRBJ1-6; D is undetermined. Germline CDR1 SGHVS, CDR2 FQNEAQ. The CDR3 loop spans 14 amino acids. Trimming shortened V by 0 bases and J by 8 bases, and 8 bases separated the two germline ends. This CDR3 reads CASSLAPRYSPLHF. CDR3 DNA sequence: TGTGCCAGCAGCTTAGCGCCACGGTATTCACCCCTCCACTTT.

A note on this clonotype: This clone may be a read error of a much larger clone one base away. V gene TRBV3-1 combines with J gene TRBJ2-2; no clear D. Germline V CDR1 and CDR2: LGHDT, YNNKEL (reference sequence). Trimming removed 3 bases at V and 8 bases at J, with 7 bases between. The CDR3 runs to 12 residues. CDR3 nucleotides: TGTGCCAGCAGCCACGATTCAGGGGAGCTGTTTTTT. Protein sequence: CASSHDSGELFF.

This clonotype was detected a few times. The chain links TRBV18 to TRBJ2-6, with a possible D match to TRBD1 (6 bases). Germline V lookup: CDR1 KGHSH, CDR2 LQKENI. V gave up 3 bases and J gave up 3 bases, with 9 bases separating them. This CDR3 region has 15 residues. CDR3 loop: CASSPDSFGANVLTF. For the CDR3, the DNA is TGTGCCAGCTCACCGGACAGCTTTGGGGCCAACGTCCTGACTTTC.

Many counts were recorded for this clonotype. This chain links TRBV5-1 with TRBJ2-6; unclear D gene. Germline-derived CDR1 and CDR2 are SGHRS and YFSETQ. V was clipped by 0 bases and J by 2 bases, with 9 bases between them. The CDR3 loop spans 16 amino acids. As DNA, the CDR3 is TGCGCCAGCAGCTTGGAGGCAGTAGCTGGGGCCAACGTCCTGACTTTC. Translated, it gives CASSLEAVAGANVLTF.

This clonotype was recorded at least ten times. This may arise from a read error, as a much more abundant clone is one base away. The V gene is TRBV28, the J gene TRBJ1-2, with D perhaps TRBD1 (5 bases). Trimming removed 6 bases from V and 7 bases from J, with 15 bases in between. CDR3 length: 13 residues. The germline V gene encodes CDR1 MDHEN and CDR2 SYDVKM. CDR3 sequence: CASRRRDVTGYTF. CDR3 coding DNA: TGTGCCAGCAGGCGACGGGACGTGACTGGCTACACCTTC.

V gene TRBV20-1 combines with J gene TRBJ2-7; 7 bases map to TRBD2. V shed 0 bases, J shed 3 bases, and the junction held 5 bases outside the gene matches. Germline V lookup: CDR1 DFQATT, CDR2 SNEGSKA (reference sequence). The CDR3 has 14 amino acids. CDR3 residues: CSARDPTGGYEQYF. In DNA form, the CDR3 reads TGCAGTGCTAGAGACCCAACGGGGGGCTACGAGCAGTACTTC.

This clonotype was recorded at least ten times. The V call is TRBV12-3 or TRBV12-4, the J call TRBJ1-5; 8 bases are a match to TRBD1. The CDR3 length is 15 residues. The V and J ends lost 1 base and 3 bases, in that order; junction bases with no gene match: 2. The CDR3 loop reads CASSLGTGLNQPQHF. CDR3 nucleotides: TGTGCCAGCAGTTTAGGGACAGGGCTCAATCAGCCCCAGCATTTT.

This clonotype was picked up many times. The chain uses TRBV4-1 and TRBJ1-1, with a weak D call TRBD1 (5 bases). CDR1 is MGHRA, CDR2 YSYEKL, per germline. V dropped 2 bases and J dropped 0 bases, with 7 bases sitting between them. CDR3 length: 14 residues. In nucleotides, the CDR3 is TGCGCCAGCAGCCAAATGACAGTGAACACTGAAGCTTTCTTT. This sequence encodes CASSQMTVNTEAFF.

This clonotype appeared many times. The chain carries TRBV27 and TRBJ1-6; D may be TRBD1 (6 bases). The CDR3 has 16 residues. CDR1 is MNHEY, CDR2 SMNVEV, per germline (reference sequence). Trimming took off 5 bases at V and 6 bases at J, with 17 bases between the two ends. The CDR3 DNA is TGTGCCAGCAGTCCGAACAGGGTAGCATTTAATTCACCCCTCCACTTT. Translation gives CASSPNRVAFNSPLHF.

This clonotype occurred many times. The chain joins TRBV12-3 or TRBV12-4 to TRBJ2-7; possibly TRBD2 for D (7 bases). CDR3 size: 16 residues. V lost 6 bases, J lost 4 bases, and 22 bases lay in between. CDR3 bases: TGTGCCAGCAGCCTGGACGCTAGCGGAGGGGGGTACGAGCAGTACTTC. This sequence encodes CASSLDASGGGYEQYF.

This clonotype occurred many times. The CDR3 loop reads CASSVRAGELFF. CDR3 DNA: TGTGCCAGCAGTGTACGGGCCGGGGAGCTGTTTTTT. V gene TRBV25-1 combines with J gene TRBJ2-2; D is uncertain. The V gene lost 4 bases and the J gene lost 6 bases, with 6 bases spanning the gap. Germline V CDR1 and CDR2: MGHDK, SYGVNS. CDR3 size: 12 residues.

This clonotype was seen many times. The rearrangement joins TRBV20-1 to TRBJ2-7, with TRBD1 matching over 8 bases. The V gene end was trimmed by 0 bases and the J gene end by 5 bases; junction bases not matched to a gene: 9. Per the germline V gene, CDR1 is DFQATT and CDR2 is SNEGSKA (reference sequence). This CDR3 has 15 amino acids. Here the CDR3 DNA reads TGCAGTGCTAGAGATAGGCGGCAGGGGGCGGACGAGCAGTACTTC. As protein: CSARDRRQGADEQYF.

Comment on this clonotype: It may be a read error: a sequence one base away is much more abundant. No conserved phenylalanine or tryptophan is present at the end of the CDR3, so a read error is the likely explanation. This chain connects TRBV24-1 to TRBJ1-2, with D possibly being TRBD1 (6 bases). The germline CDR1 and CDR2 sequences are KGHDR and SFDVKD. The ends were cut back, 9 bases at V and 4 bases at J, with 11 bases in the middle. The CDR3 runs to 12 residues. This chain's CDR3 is CATWTDIYGYTV. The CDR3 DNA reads TGTGCCACCTGGACAGATATCTATGGCTACACCGTC.

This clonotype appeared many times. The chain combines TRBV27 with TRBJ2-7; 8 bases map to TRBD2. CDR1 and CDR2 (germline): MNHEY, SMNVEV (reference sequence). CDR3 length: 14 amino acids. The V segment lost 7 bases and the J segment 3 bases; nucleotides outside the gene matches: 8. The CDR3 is CASKRSGSLYEQYF. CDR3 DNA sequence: TGTGCCAGCAAAAGGAGCGGGAGCCTCTACGAGCAGTACTTC.

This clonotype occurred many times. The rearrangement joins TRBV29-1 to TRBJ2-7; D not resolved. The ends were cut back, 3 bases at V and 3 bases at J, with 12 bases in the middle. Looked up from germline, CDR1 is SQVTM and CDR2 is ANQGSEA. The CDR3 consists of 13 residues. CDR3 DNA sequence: TGCAGCGTTGAGGTCCAGTACGGCTACGAGCAGTACTTC. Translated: CSVEVQYGYEQYF.

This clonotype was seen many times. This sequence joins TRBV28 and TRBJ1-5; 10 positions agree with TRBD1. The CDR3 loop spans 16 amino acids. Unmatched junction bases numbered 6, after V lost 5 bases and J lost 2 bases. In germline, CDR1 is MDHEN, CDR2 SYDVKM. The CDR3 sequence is CASSQSGTGGNQPQHF. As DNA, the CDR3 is TGTGCCAGCAGTCAATCCGGGACAGGGGGCAATCAGCCCCAGCATTTT.

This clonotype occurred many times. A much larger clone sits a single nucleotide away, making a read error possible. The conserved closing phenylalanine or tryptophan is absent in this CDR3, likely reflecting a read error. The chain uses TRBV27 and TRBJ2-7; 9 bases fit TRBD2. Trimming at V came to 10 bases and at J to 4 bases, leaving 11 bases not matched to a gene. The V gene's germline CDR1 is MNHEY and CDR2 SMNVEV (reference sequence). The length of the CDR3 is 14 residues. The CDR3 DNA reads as TGTGCCACTCTAAGCGGGAGGAAGGGGTACGAGCAGTACCTC. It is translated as CATLSGRKGYEQYL.